This T cell receptor beta chain was sequenced for a study of OX40 agonist ivuxolimab in advanced cancers. Some clones are missing from TCRdb's copy, which holds only in-frame ones; the method was immunoSEQ multiplex PCR. The sample has about 95,000 clones, approximately 85% seen once. Overall study findings and caveats: The study observed clonal expansion of CD4+ and CD8+ blood T cells by week 6 at 0.1 to 3.0 mg/kg.

Comment on this clone: Its target is unknown.

The TCR sequence derives from an adult with an advanced solid tumor such as melanoma, head and neck, liver or kidney cancer. The source material was CD4+ or CD8+ T cells sorted from blood, sampled in a trial of the OX40 agonist ivuxolimab.

The CDR3 DNA sequence: TGCGCCAGCGCCCGTGGGACTAGCGGTAACAATGAGCAGTTCTTC. It is translated as CASARGTSGNNEQFF. The chain joins TRBV5-1 to TRBJ2-1; 11 bases are a match to TRBD2. CDR3 size: 15 residues. J lost 5 bases, V lost 7 bases, and 8 bases had no gene match. Germline values: CDR1 SGHRS, CDR2 YFSETQ.